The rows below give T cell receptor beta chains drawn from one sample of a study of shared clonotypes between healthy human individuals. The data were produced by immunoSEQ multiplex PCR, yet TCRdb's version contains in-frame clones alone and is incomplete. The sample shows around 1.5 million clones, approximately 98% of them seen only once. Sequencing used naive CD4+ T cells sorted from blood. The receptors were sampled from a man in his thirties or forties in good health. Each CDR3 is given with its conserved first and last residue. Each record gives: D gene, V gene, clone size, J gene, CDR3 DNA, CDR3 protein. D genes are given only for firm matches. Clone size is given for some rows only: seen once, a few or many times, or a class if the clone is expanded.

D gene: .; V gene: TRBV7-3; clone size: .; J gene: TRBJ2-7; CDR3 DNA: TGTGCCAGCTCTACCGCTGGGGGGCCCTACGAGCAGTACTTC; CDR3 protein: CASSTAGGPYEQYF
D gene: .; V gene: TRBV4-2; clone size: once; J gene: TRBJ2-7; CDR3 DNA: TGTGCCAGCAGCCAAGATGAGCTAGCGCGATCCTACGAGCAGTACTTC; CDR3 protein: CASSQDELARSYEQYF
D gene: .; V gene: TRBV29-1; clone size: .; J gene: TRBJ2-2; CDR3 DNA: TGCAGTGATAGCGGAGAGCACACCGGGGAGCTGTTTTTT; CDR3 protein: CSDSGEHTGELFF
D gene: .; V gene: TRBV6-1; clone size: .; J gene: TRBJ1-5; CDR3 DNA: TGTGCCAGTTCCCGTCAGGGGAATAGCAATCAGCCCCAGCATTTT; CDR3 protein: CASSRQGNSNQPQHF
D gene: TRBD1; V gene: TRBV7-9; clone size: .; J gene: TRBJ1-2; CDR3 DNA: TGTGCCAGCAGCGGGCGGGACAGGCGAGGGGATGGCTACACCTTC; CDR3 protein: CASSGRDRRGDGYTF
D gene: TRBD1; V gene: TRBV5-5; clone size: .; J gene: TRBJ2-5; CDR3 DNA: TGTGCCAGCAGCCGAGACAGGGGCCAAGAGACCCAGTACTTC; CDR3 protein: CASSRDRGQETQYF
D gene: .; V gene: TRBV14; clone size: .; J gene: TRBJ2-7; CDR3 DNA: TGTGCCAGCAGCCGAATTGGAGCCCGCATCTACGAGCAGTACTTC; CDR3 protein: CASSRIGARIYEQYF
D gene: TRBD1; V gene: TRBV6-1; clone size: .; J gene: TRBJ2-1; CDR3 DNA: TGTGCCAGCAGCGTCGGGACAGGCTCCTACAATGAGCAGTTCTTC; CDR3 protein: CASSVGTGSYNEQFF
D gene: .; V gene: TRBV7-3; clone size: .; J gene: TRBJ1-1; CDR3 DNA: TGTGCCAGCAGCTTAACCGCGAACCTGAACACTGAAGCTTTCTTT; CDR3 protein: CASSLTANLNTEAFF
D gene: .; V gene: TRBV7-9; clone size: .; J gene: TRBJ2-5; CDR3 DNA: TGTGCCAGCAGCCGAGGGGGGCTCGAGACCCAGTACTTC; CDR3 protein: CASSRGGLETQYF
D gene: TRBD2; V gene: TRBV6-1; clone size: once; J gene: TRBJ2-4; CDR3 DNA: TGTGCCAGCAGTGAGGTCCCGGGACTAGCGGGAGTTGGGGCCAAAAACATTCAGTACTTC; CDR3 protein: CASSEVPGLAGVGAKNIQYF
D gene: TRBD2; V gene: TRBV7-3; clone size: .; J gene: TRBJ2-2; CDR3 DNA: TGTGCCAGCAGCCGACACGGACTAGCGGGAGGAGGAGACCTCGGGGAGCTGTTTTTT; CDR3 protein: CASSRHGLAGGGDLGELFF
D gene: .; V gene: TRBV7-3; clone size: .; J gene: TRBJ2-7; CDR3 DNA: TGTGCCAGCAGCTCCCTCGAGGTTCCCAACCCCTACGAGCAGTACTTC; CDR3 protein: CASSSLEVPNPYEQYF
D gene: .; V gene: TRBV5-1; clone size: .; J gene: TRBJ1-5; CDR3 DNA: TGCGCCAGCAGCTTGGAACAGGGTAATCAGCCCCAGCATTTT; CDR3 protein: CASSLEQGNQPQHF
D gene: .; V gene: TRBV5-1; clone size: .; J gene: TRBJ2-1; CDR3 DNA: TGCGCCAGCAGCTTGTTATCGAGCTCCTACAATGAGCAGTTCTTC; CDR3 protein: CASSLLSSSYNEQFF
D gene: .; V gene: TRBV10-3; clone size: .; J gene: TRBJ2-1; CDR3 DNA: TGTGCCATCAGTGAGTCTATCGGGAGTAGAAATGAGCAGTTCTTC; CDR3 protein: CAISESIGSRNEQFF
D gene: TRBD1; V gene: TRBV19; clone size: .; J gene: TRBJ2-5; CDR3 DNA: TGTGCCAGTAGTACCCTTCGACAGGGTCGAGAGACCCAGTACTTC; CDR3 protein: CASSTLRQGRETQYF
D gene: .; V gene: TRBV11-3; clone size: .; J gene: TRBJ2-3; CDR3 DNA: TGTGCCAGCAGCTTAGGGGTCGGGGGCGCGACAGATACGCAGTATTTT; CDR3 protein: CASSLGVGGATDTQYF
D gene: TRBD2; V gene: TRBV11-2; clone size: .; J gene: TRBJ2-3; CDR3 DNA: TGTGCCAGCAGCTTAGATATCACTAGCGGGAGAGATACGCAGTATTTT; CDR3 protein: CASSLDITSGRDTQYF
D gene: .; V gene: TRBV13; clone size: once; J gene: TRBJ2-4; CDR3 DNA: TGTGCCAGCAGCTTAGGAGTTCGGGACATTCAGTACTTC; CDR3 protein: CASSLGVRDIQYF
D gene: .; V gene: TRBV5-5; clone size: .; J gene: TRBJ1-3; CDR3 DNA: TGTGCCAGCAGCACCTTGAGCCCCGGAAACACCATATATTTT; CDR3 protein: CASSTLSPGNTIYF
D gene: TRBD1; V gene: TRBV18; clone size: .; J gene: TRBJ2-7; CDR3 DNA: TGTGCCAGCTCACCAAGGGACAGGGGTGTCGACGCCTACGAGCAGTACTTC; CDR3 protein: CASSPRDRGVDAYEQYF
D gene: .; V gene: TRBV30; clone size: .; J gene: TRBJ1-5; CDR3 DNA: TGTGCCTGGAGTGAGGCCAGCAATCAGCCCCAGCATTTT; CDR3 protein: CAWSEASNQPQHF
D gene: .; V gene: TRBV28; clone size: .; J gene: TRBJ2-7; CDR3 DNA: TGTGCCAGCAGCACCACAGGGTTCGAGCAGTACTTC; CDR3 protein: CASSTTGFEQYF
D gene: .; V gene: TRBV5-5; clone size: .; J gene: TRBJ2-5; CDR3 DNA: TGTGCCAGCAGCGGGCCGGGGACCCAGTACTTC; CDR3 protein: CASSGPGTQYF
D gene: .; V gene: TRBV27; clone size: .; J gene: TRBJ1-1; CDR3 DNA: TGTGCCAGCAGTTTTAGGGCGAGGAACACTGAAGCTTTCTTT; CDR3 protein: CASSFRARNTEAFF